The clone carrying this TCR beta chain was detected only once. Its antigen remains unknown. This CDR3 is built from 13 residues. Germline CDR1 SGHTA, CDR2 FQGNSA. V dropped 4 bases and J dropped 4 bases, with 8 bases sitting between them. This entry is derived from a study of OX40 agonist ivuxolimab in advanced cancers. Across the study: An agonistic anti-OX40 (CD134) antibody, ivuxolimab, was used to treat the patients. Study findings and constraints: Certain nonresponding patients likewise had low normalized T-cell clonal expansion.

TCRdb keeps only in-frame clones here, not all; method: immunoSEQ multiplex PCR. The sample includes just under 85,000 clones, roughly 84% seen only once; the top ten take less than 9.5%. The starting material was CD4+ or CD8+ T cells sorted from blood, obtained in a trial of the OX40 agonist ivuxolimab. The rearrangement links TRBV7-2 to TRBJ1-5; TRBD1 is a possible D gene (5 bases). The source is an adult with an advanced solid tumor such as melanoma, head and neck, liver or kidney cancer. DNA for the CDR3: TGTGCCAGCAGCTCGGGGGGAAATCAGCCCCAGCATTTT. Encoded protein: CASSSGGNQPQHF. The full variable domain, with the rest looked up from reference TRBV7-2 and TRBJ1-5, is GAGVSQSPSNKVTEKGKDVELRCDPISGHTALYWYRQSLGQGLEFLIYFQGNSAPDKSGLPSDRFSAERTGGSVSTLTIQRTQQEDSAVYLCASSSGGNQPQHFGDGTRLSIL.